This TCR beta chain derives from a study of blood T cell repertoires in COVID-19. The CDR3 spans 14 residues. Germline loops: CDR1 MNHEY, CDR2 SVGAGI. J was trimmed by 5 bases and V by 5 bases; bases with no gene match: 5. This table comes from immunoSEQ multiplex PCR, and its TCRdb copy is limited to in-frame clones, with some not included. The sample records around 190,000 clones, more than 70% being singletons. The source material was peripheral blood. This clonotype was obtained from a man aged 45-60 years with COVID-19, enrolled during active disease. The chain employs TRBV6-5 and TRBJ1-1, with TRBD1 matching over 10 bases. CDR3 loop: CASSTGQGSTEAFF. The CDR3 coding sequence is TGTGCCAGCAGTACGGGACAGGGGAGTACTGAAGCTTTCTTT.